Following are 21 T cell receptor beta chains from one sample sequenced in a study of CD8+ T cells in alopecia areata. Treatment given: oral pan-JAK inhibitor, 5-10 mg twice daily. Following RNA extraction, reverse transcription yielded cDNA that acted as the sequencing template. Method: immunoSEQ multiplex PCR; TCRdb's copy keeps in-frame clones and lacks some. The table shows about 120,000 clones, with 56% occurring only once. Specimen: CD4+ T cells sorted from blood, collected at week 24, from a patient treated with tofacitinib. Source of these receptors: a human donor with alopecia areata.

The DNA of the CDR3 is TGTGCCAGCAGCTCGTTGGAGGGCTCCAATGAGCAGTTCTTC. This translates into CASSSLEGSNEQFF. The gene calls are TRBV5-6 and TRBJ2-1, with a tentative D call TRBD2 (6 bases). The CDR3 is 14 residues long. V lost 3 bases to trimming and J lost 6 bases, with 13 bases between them. Germline CDR1 reads SGHDT; CDR2 reads YYEEEE.

The chain links TRBV29-1 to TRBJ1-2, with D possibly being TRBD1 (5 bases). There are 12 residues in the CDR3. Germline V gene lookup returns CDR1 SQVTM and CDR2 ANQGSEA. V gave up 8 bases and J gave up 6 bases, with 16 bases separating them. In nucleotides, the CDR3 is TGCAGCACCGCCGGGGCTCAGGATGGCTACACCTTC. As protein: CSTAGAQDGYTF.

This clone was seen more than once but under ten times. The gene calls are TRBV30 and TRBJ1-1, with D possibly being TRBD1 (6 bases). Germline V gives CDR1 GTSNPN, CDR2 SVGIG (reference sequence). Between the trimmed V and J ends, which lost 2 bases and 1 base, there was a span of 11 bases. The CDR3 sequence is 14 residues long. CDR3 sequence reads: CAWSSRGGNTEAFF. The DNA for the CDR3 is TGTGCCTGGAGTTCAAGAGGGGGGAACACTGAAGCTTTCTTT. Looking up the rest from reference TRBV30 and TRBJ1-1 gives the full variable domain: SQTIHQWPATLVQPVGSPLSLECTVEGTSNPNLYWYRQAAGRGLQLLFYSVGIGQISSEVPQNLSASRPQDRQFILSSKKLLLSDSGFYLCAWSSRGGNTEAFFGQGTRLTVV.

The chain uses TRBV6-5 and TRBJ1-5; D unclear. Germline CDR1 is MNHEY and CDR2 is SVGAGI. This CDR3 has 16 residues. V gave up 4 bases and J gave up 1 base, with 14 bases separating them. CDR3 protein: CASSSQQGSSNQPQHF. The CDR3 DNA is TGTGCCAGCAGTTCCCAGCAAGGGTCGAGCAATCAGCCCCAGCATTTT.

This chain uses TRBV11-1 with TRBJ2-7, with 9 bases aligning to TRBD2. Germline values: CDR1 SGHAT, CDR2 FQDESV (reference sequence). The CDR3 consists of 15 residues. V dropped 5 bases and J dropped 1; count of bases not matched to a gene: 6. CDR3 sequence: CASSPPSGESYEQYF. The CDR3 nucleotides are TGTGCCAGCAGCCCCCCTAGCGGGGAGTCCTACGAGCAGTACTTC.

The chain joins TRBV5-1 to TRBJ1-1; a possible D gene is TRBD1 (6 bases). V shed 0 bases and J shed 6 bases, with 15 bases lying between them. This CDR3 has 15 amino acids. Per the germline V gene, CDR1 is SGHRS and CDR2 is YFSETQ. CDR3 nucleotides: TGCGCCAGCAGCTTGGCTGCAGGGGAGCACGCTGAAGCTTTCTTT. It is translated as CASSLAAGEHAEAFF. The whole variable domain, remainder taken from reference TRBV5-1 and TRBJ1-1, is KAGVTQTPRYLIKTRGQQVTLSCSPISGHRSVSWYQQTPGQGLQFLFEYFSETQRNKGNFPGRFSGRQFSNSRSEMNVSTLELGDSALYLCASSLAAGEHAEAFFGQGTRLTVV.

The J gene is TRBJ2-5, the V gene TRBV27; D is possibly TRBD2 (6 bases). This CDR3 has 16 amino acids. The germline V gene has CDR1 MNHEY and CDR2 SMNVEV (reference sequence). V dropped 0 bases and J dropped 4 bases, with 15 bases sitting between them. CDR3 sequence reads: CASSLSVAERRETQYF. The CDR3 bases are TGTGCCAGCAGTTTATCGGTAGCGGAGAGACGAGAGACCCAGTACTTC.

This clone was observed a handful of times. The rearrangement links TRBV5-4 to TRBJ1-2, with D possibly matching TRBD1 (5 bases). The germline gives CDR1 SGHNT, CDR2 YYREEE (reference sequence). The CDR3 sequence is 14 residues long. Trimming removed 4 bases from V and 4 bases from J, with 14 bases in between. The CDR3 region has the DNA TGTGCCAGCAGCCCGGACCAGGGAGGCTATGGCTACACCTTC. Residues: CASSPDQGGYGYTF.

This clone appeared once. The V gene is TRBV28, the J gene TRBJ2-7; 11 bases agree with TRBD1. V shed 6 bases, J shed 4 bases, and the junction held 8 bases outside the gene matches. The CDR3 runs 15 residues. The germline V gene encodes CDR1 MDHEN and CDR2 SYDVKM. The CDR3, as DNA: TGTGCCAGCAGCTCCGGGACAGGGGGACTGTACGAGCAGTACTTC. Protein sequence: CASSSGTGGLYEQYF.

This clone was seen once. The J gene is TRBJ1-5, the V gene TRBV10-3; maybe TRBD1 (5 bases). Per the germline V gene, CDR1 is ENHRY and CDR2 is SYGVKD. V was shortened by 10 bases and J by 1 base, with 11 bases between the two germline ends. This CDR3 spans 13 amino acids. CDR3 sequence: CATGTGSNQPQHF. DNA for the CDR3: TGTGCCACAGGGACCGGGAGCAATCAGCCCCAGCATTTT.

Of note for this clone: Other nucleotide sequences from this sample produce the same CDR3. This sequence joins TRBV18 and TRBJ2-5; TRBD1 agrees at 7 bases. CDR1 and CDR2 (germline): KGHSH, LQKENI. With 3 bases clipped from V and 1 base from J, the junction kept 2 bases outside the gene matches. CDR3 length: 14 residues. The CDR3 sequence: CASSPGTAQETQYF. CDR3 nucleotide sequence: TGTGCCAGCTCACCGGGGACAGCCCAAGAGACCCAGTACTTC.

The chain uses TRBV7-9 and TRBJ1-1; possibly TRBD1 for D (5 bases). Trimming left V 3 bases short and J 4 bases short, with 12 bases between. The CDR3 extends over 14 amino acids. Germline CDR1 reads SEHNR; CDR2 reads FQNEAQ (reference sequence). Here the CDR3 DNA reads TGTGCCAGCAGCTTCCAGGGCCGAGGCACTGAAGCTTTCTTT. Amino acid sequence: CASSFQGRGTEAFF.

This clone has more than one count but fewer than ten. The CDR3 here is CASSIQSSGRTGELFF. CDR3 DNA: TGTGCCAGTAGTATACAGAGTTCAGGCCGCACCGGGGAGCTGTTTTTT. This chain connects TRBV19 to TRBJ2-2, with D unresolved. The CDR3 runs to 16 residues. In germline, CDR1 is LNHDA, CDR2 SQIVND (reference sequence). Trimming removed 2 bases at V and 4 bases at J, with 14 bases between.

V usage is TRBV5-4 and J usage is TRBJ2-2; a weak D match, TRBD2 (6 bases). The CDR3 extends over 16 amino acids. The V and J ends lost 4 bases and 1 base respectively, with 14 bases between them. The germline V gene has CDR1 SGHNT and CDR2 YYREEE (reference sequence). The CDR3: CASSLITSMNTGELFF. CDR3 nucleotide sequence: TGTGCCAGCAGCCTAATAACTAGCATGAACACCGGGGAGCTGTTTTTT.

The chain has TRBV10-3 and TRBJ2-1; D may be TRBD2 (7 bases). Trimming took off 3 bases at V and 6 bases at J, with 21 bases between the two ends. Germline CDR1 ENHRY, CDR2 SYGVKD. This CDR3 has 17 residues. The CDR3 region is CAISDIDLGGPFNEQFF. In nucleotides, the CDR3 is TGTGCCATCAGTGATATTGACCTGGGGGGGCCTTTCAATGAGCAGTTCTTC.

This chain connects TRBV30 to TRBJ2-3; D uncertain. The CDR3 length is 13 residues. V shed 0 bases and J shed 11 bases, with 15 bases lying between them. Germline V gene data show CDR1 as GTSNPN and CDR2 as SVGIG (reference sequence). CDR3 in amino acids: CAWSVSSDAQQYF. The DNA for the CDR3 is TGTGCCTGGAGTGTATCTTCAGATGCCCAGCAGTATTTT.

J is TRBJ2-7 and V is TRBV30, with 7 bases lining up with TRBD1. With V trimmed by 2 bases and J by 2 bases, 9 bases remained unmatched. The CDR3 loop spans 15 amino acids. CDR1 and CDR2 (germline): GTSNPN, SVGIG (reference sequence). The CDR3 loop is CAWSHGTENPYEQYF. The CDR3 DNA reads TGTGCCTGGAGTCACGGGACAGAAAATCCCTACGAGCAGTACTTC. Looking up the rest from reference TRBV30 and TRBJ2-7 gives the full variable domain: SQTIHQWPATLVQPVGSPLSLECTVEGTSNPNLYWYRQAAGRGLQLLFYSVGIGQISSEVPQNLSASRPQDRQFILSSKKLLLSDSGFYLCAWSHGTENPYEQYFGPGTRLTVT.

As regards this clone: The junction shows a germline mismatch at one end, possibly a read error. V is TRBV30 and J is TRBJ2-5; a possible D gene is TRBD1 (5 bases). The CDR3 has 16 amino acids. In germline, CDR1 is GTSNPN, CDR2 SVGIG (reference sequence). CDR3 sequence reads: CAWKVGGAKAQGTQYF. The CDR3 bases are TGTGCCTGGAAGGTCGGTGGGGCCAAAGCACAAGGGACCCAGTACTTC.

The CDR3 loop reads CASTTGPGSGANVLTF. The CDR3 coding sequence is TGTGCCAGCACTACAGGCCCTGGGTCTGGGGCCAACGTCCTGACTTTC. The gene calls are TRBV2 and TRBJ2-6; TRBD1 might be the D (5 bases). The V gene lost 7 bases and the J gene lost 1 base, with 14 bases spanning the gap. CDR1 and CDR2 from the germline V gene are SNHLY and FYNNEI. CDR3 size: 16 residues.

In this sample, this clone turned up a few times. The rearrangement links TRBV29-1 to TRBJ1-4; D is unclear. The CDR3 has 14 residues. Germline V gene data show CDR1 as SQVTM and CDR2 as ANQGSEA. The germline V and J ends were trimmed by 8 bases and 2 bases, with 15 bases remaining between them. CDR3 sequence: CSSPRRTTNEKLFF. In nucleotides, the CDR3 is TGCAGCTCCCCTAGGAGGACTACTAATGAAAAACTGTTTTTT.

This clone was found a few times. This sequence joins TRBV2 and TRBJ2-5; D is possibly TRBD1 or TRBD2 (6 bases each). V was pared by 6 bases and J by 9 bases, with 14 bases between. CDR1 is SNHLY, CDR2 FYNNEI, per germline. The CDR3 spans 12 residues. CDR3 protein: CASRGTGAPQYF. Written as DNA, the CDR3 is TGTGCCAGCAGGGGAACGGGGGCCCCCCAGTACTTC.